Detailed here is one T cell receptor beta chain. The antigen remains unidentified. The data were produced by immunoSEQ multiplex PCR, yet TCRdb's version contains in-frame clones alone and is incomplete. The repertoire includes roughly 110,000 clones, over 80% of them detected once, and 2.5% to 3.5% sits in the top ten. The sample comes from a study of CD4+ T cells in melanoma. Study observations and caveats: In melanoma, neoantigen-specific CD4+ T cells reportedly differed in differentiation state. CD8+ T cell, macrophage and B cell function reportedly correlated with neoantigen-specific CD4+ T cells.

The CDR3 sequence is 11 residues long. Germline loops: CDR1 DFQATT, CDR2 SNEGSKA (reference sequence). Trimming left V 6 bases short and J 3 bases short, with 8 bases between. V usage is TRBV20-1 and J usage is TRBJ2-5, with no clear D. What was sequenced was peripheral blood. The receptor was derived from a human donor with melanoma. CDR3 loop: CSAIKKETQYF. The DNA for the CDR3 is TGCAGTGCCATTAAGAAAGAGACCCAGTACTTC.